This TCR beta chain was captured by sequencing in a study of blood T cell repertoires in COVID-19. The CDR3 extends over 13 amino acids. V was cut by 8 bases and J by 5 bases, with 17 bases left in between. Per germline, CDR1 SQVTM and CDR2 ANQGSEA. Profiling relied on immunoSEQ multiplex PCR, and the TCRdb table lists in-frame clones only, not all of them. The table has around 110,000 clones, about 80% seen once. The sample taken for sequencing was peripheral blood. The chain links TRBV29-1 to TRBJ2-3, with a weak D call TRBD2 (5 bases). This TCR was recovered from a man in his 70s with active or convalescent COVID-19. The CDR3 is CSPERPGVDTQYF. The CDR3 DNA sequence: TGCAGCCCAGAGAGACCCGGGGTAGATACGCAGTATTTT.